This TCR beta chain was identified in a study of OX40 agonist ivuxolimab in advanced cancers. Across the whole study: Ivuxolimab, an agonistic anti-OX40 (CD134) antibody, was given to patients. The study enrolled dose-escalation patients with hepatocellular carcinoma, melanoma, renal cell or head and neck cancer.

Germline CDR1 is SNHLY and CDR2 is FYNNEI. V gave up 3 bases and J gave up 7 bases, with 16 bases separating them. The CDR3 runs 15 residues. The data were produced by immunoSEQ multiplex PCR, yet TCRdb's version contains in-frame clones alone and is incomplete. The sample lists tens of thousands of clones; 85% to 90% were seen once. Study findings and constraints: Both blood CD4+ and CD8+ T cells showed clonal growth by week 6 at 0.1 to 3.0 mg/kg.

This clone was detected once. Its antigen remains unidentified. This sample also contains other DNA sequences that code for the same CDR3. Sample: CD4+ or CD8+ T cells sorted from blood, taken in a trial of the OX40 agonist ivuxolimab. J is TRBJ1-5 and V is TRBV2, with D hard to call. This clonotype was obtained from an adult with an advanced solid tumor such as melanoma, head and neck, liver or kidney cancer. For the CDR3, the DNA is TGTGCCAGCAGTGAGGCGTTTTTGGTAAGCCAGCCCCAGCATTTT. Translated: CASSEAFLVSQPQHF.